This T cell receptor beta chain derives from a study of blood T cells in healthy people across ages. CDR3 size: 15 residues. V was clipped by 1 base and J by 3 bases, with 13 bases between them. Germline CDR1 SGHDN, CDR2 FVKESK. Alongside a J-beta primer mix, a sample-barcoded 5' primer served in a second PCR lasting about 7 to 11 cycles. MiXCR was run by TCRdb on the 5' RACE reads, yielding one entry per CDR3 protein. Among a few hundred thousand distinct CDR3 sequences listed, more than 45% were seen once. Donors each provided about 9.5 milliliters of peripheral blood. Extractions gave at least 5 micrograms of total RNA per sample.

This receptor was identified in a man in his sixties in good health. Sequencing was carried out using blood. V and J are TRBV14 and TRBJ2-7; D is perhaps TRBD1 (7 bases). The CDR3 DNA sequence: TGTGCCAGCAGCCAAGGCGGGACAGCTTTCTACGAGCAGTACTTC. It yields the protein CASSQGGTAFYEQYF.